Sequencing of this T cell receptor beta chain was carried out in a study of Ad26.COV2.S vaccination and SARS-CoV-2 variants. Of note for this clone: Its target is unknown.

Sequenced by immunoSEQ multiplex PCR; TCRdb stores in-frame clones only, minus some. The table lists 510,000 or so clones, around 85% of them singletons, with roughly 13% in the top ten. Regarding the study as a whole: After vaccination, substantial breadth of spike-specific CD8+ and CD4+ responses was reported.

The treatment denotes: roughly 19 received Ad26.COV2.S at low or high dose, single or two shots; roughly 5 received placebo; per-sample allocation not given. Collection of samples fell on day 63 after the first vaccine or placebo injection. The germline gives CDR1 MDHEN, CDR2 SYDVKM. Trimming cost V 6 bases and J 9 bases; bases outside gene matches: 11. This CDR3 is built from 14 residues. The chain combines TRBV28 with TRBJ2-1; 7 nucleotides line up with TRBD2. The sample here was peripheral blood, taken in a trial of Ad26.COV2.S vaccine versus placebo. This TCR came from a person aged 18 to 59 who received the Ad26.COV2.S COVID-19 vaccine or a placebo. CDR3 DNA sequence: TGTGCCAGCAGAGGAGGGAGGGCCTTCAGTGAGCAGTTCTTC. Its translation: CASRGGRAFSEQFF.